This T cell receptor beta chain was profiled in a study of CD8+CD57+ T cells in acquired aplastic anemia. Study-level information: Sorted CD4+ and CD8+ cells yielded DNA averaging about 2.9 ug. Regarding the study as a whole: The number of CD8+ CDR3 sequences shared by patients and controls was roughly 31. Researchers reported that CD8+ Simpson's diversity was not significantly different in patients versus controls.

The sample holds a few counts of this clonotype. The antigen remains undetermined. The template used for profiling TCR beta VDJ and CDR3 was genomic DNA. TCRdb re-analysed the reads in MiXCR, keeping a single row per CDR3 protein. The repertoire has 250,000 to 300,000 distinct CDR3 sequences, approximately 56% of them found once; the top ten carry 7.5% to 9%. The CDR3 covers 16 residues. V dropped 6 bases and J dropped 1; count of bases not matched to a gene: 8. Germline-derived CDR1 and CDR2 are DFQATT and SNEGSKA (reference sequence). The chain uses TRBV20-1 and TRBJ2-1; 11 bases map to TRBD2. Input material: sorted CD4+, CD8+, or CD8+CD57+ T cells (not recorded which) from PBMCs. The sequence came from a human donor with severe aplastic anemia or a healthy control (not recorded which). DNA of the CDR3: TGCAGTGCCCCCGGGACTAGCGGAATGTCCTACAATGAGCAGTTCTTC. It is translated as CSAPGTSGMSYNEQFF.